Listed below are T cell receptor beta chains from one sample, sequenced in a study of T-cell memory formation after mild COVID-19. TCRdb independently ran MiXCR on the 5' RACE reads; one entry per CDR3 protein. The table includes 100,000 to 150,000 distinct CDR3 sequences, about a sixth detected once. Sequenced input: PBMCs or a T cell subset sorted from them (not recorded which). The receptors come from a man aged 18 to 30 who had mild COVID-19 (a few samples of this study predate the infection). Cell type and time point are not known. CDR3s include the opening cysteine and the closing phenylalanine or tryptophan. The order of the fields is CDR3 protein, CDR3 DNA, J gene, clone size, D gene, V gene. A D gene is named only where the DNA matches it firmly. Rows may omit the clone size; those that give it use once, few, many or a size class.

CASRDGGGLLTDTQYF TGTGCCAGCAGGGACGGCGGGGGCCTCCTCACAGATACGCAGTATTTT TRBJ2-3 few . TRBV4-2
CSAPGGRGLSGELFF TGCAGTGCCCCCGGAGGCAGGGGGCTTTCCGGGGAGCTGTTTTTT TRBJ2-2 . TRBD1 TRBV20-1
CASSPLTVLHGYTF TGTGCCAGCAGCCCCCTCACAGTTCTTCATGGCTACACCTTC TRBJ1-2 . . TRBV7-9
CASSARGTEEETQYF TGTGCCAGCAGCGCACGAGGGACAGAGGAGGAGACCCAGTACTTC TRBJ2-5 . TRBD1 TRBV9
CASSYLGRDSFYAPSPTQYF TGTGCCAGCAGTTATCTCGGGAGGGACTCCTTTTATGCGCCTTCCCCTACGCAGTATTTT TRBJ2-3 many TRBD2 TRBV6-5
CAIRTVTSGYNEQFF TGTGCCATCAGGACTGTAACTAGCGGCTACAATGAGCAGTTCTTC TRBJ2-1 . TRBD2 TRBV10-3
CASSQGGIVTDTQYF TGTGCCAGCAGCCAAGGGGGAATAGTCACAGATACGCAGTATTTT TRBJ2-3 . . TRBV3-1
CSAIVGSRGASGYTF TGCAGTGCTATCGTGGGATCTCGGGGCGCCTCTGGCTACACCTTC TRBJ1-2 . . TRBV20-1
CASSLGQGLYEQYF TGTGCCAGCAGTTTGGGACAGGGGTTATACGAGCAGTACTTC TRBJ2-7 many TRBD1 TRBV12-3/TRBV12-4
CASSPLGTGGPETQYF TGTGCCAGCAGCCCCCTCGGTACGGGGGGGCCGGAGACCCAGTACTTC TRBJ2-5 . TRBD2 TRBV3-1
CSVEGWGLEQYF TGCAGCGTTGAAGGGTGGGGGCTCGAGCAGTACTTC TRBJ2-7 many . TRBV29-1
CASRRTGGLNTEAFF TGCGCCAGCAGGAGGACAGGGGGCCTGAACACTGAAGCTTTCTTT TRBJ1-1 few TRBD1 TRBV5-1
CASSWGQGNSPLHF TGTGCCAGCAGTTGGGGACAGGGGAATTCACCCCTCCACTTT TRBJ1-6 . TRBD1 TRBV6-6
CASSGGDRGPMNSPLHF TGCGCCAGCAGCGGAGGGGACAGGGGACCGATGAATTCACCCCTCCACTTT TRBJ1-6 . TRBD1 TRBV5-1
CSARGPEGASYNEQFF TGCAGTGCTAGAGGCCCCGAGGGAGCGTCCTACAATGAGCAGTTCTTC TRBJ2-1 . . TRBV20-1
CSAAGGYLRETQYF TGCAGTGCGGCGGGGGGATATTTGCGAGAGACCCAGTACTTC TRBJ2-5 . TRBD2 TRBV20-1
CASSQTPSVLGNEQFF TGTGCCAGCAGCCAGACCCCTAGCGTACTTGGGAATGAGCAGTTCTTC TRBJ2-1 many . TRBV3-1
CASSQRPGQSTDTQYF TGTGCCAGCAGCCAGAGGCCGGGACAGTCGACAGATACGCAGTATTTT TRBJ2-3 few TRBD1 TRBV4-2
CSVRQESNYGYTF TGCAGCGTCCGACAGGAGTCTAACTATGGCTACACCTTC TRBJ1-2 . . TRBV29-1
CSASHPGPEQFF TGCAGTGCTAGCCACCCCGGACCGGAGCAGTTCTTC TRBJ2-1 many . TRBV20-1
CASSAGTVAGSTNEKLFF TGCGCCAGCAGCGCCGGGACAGTTGCGGGGTCAACTAATGAAAAACTGTTTTTT TRBJ1-4 . TRBD1 TRBV4-3
CASSLQRGDNEQFF TGTGCCAGCAGCTTACAACGGGGGGACAATGAGCAGTTCTTC TRBJ2-1 few TRBD2 TRBV7-7
CASSWDEQYEQYF TGTGCCAGCAGCTGGGACGAGCAATACGAGCAGTACTTC TRBJ2-7 many . TRBV7-2
CAISENLDYEQYF TGTGCCATCAGTGAAAACCTCGACTACGAGCAGTACTTC TRBJ2-7 . . TRBV10-3
CASSNGKAEETQYF TGCGCCAGCAGTAACGGTAAAGCGGAAGAGACCCAGTACTTC TRBJ2-5 few . TRBV5-1
CASGTGESPYGYTF TGTGCCAGCGGCACAGGGGAATCCCCCTATGGCTACACCTTC TRBJ1-2 few TRBD1 TRBV7-9
CAISAGTAVNTGELFF TGTGCCATCAGTGCCGGGACCGCCGTAAACACCGGGGAGCTGTTTTTT TRBJ2-2 many . TRBV10-3
CASSSRTGALNTGELFF TGTGCCAGCAGCTCCCGGACAGGGGCTTTGAACACCGGGGAGCTGTTTTTT TRBJ2-2 . TRBD1 TRBV9
CASSQDRGQLGETQYF TGTGCCAGCAGTCAGGACAGGGGTCAATTGGGAGAGACCCAGTACTTC TRBJ2-5 . TRBD1 TRBV6-5
CASGVRGGVKTEAFF TGTGCCAGCGGGGTTCGGGGGGGCGTCAAAACTGAAGCTTTCTTT TRBJ1-1 . . TRBV7-2
CASSLGVTSTDTQYF TGTGCCAGCAGCTTGGGGGTAACTAGCACAGATACGCAGTATTTT TRBJ2-3 many . TRBV5-5
CASSKRTVNTGELFF TGTGCCAGCAGCAAGCGAACAGTGAACACCGGGGAGCTGTTTTTT TRBJ2-2 . . TRBV6-5
CASSLGALNQPQHF TGTGCCAGCAGCTTAGGCGCCCTAAATCAGCCCCAGCATTTT TRBJ1-5 few . TRBV7-6
CASRREGLTGGYTF TGTGCCAGCAGAAGGGAGGGTCTCACGGGAGGCTACACCTTC TRBJ1-2 . . TRBV6-1
CASSQQGSTEAFF TGTGCCAGCAGCCAACAGGGGAGCACTGAAGCTTTCTTT TRBJ1-1 . TRBD1 TRBV7-3
CSARQAGQPQHF TGCAGTGCGCGGCAGGCGGGTCAGCCCCAGCATTTT TRBJ1-5 few . TRBV20-1
CASSKGRGPTDRETQYF TGTGCCAGCAGTAAGGGCCGGGGCCCGACTGATAGGGAGACCCAGTACTTC TRBJ2-5 few . TRBV6-2/TRBV6-3
CASSLSTEGQPQHF TGTGCCAGCAGTTTATCGACGGAGGGTCAGCCCCAGCATTTT TRBJ1-5 few . TRBV27
CSARPGADEAFF TGCAGTGCCAGGCCGGGGGCGGATGAAGCTTTCTTT TRBJ1-1 few . TRBV20-1
CASSLEAEAFF TGCGCCAGCAGCTTGGAGGCTGAAGCTTTCTTT TRBJ1-1 . . TRBV5-1
CASSLVAFQTYGYTF TGTGCCAGCAGCTTGGTTGCGTTCCAGACCTATGGCTACACCTTC TRBJ1-2 . . TRBV5-6
CASRTSRGLVQFF TGCGCCAGCAGAACGAGCCGGGGACTGGTGCAGTTCTTC TRBJ2-1 few . TRBV5-1